The source of this T cell receptor (beta chain) is a study of cytomegalovirus exposure and HLA in healthy donors. Study overall: From donors who were HLA-typed, an early data release held about 85 million unique TCRs. Broader study findings: Later analysis demonstrated an association between a missense DCLRE1C variant and TCR beta V- and J-gene trimming. Rare TCR sequences dominated, though some public TCRs recurred in many donors.

The PCR contained 60 Vbeta and 13 Jbeta primers. Generated by immunoSEQ multiplex PCR, the TCRdb table keeps only in-frame clones and is missing some. The table includes fewer than 250,000 clones, over 65% detected once. Though probably carrying unrecorded immune exposures, donors were nominally healthy at sampling. Germline-derived CDR1 and CDR2 are MNHNS and SASEGT. Trimming left V 0 bases short and J 4 bases short, with 16 bases between. The CDR3 is made up of 16 amino acids. Comments on this clone: The antigen is not known.

Input material: PBMCs. The rearrangement joins TRBV6-1 to TRBJ2-7; D possibly corresponds to TRBD1 (6 bases). The receptor was isolated from a human donor in good health. The CDR3 protein is CASSEALLGRGYEQYF. CDR3 coding DNA: TGTGCCAGCAGTGAAGCGCTTCTTGGCAGGGGATACGAGCAGTACTTC.